This T cell receptor beta chain was identified during a study of regulatory T cells in long-lasting Graves disease. Germline CDR1 reads SGDLS; CDR2 reads YYNGEE. Trimming removed 1 base from V and 3 bases from J, with 16 bases in between. The CDR3 consists of 17 residues. Time point here: newly diagnosed GD, antithyroid drugs for less than 3 months. RNA from PBMCs was the source of the TCR library. Through Arm-PCR of CDR3 regions and iRepertoire HTBI primers, TCR beta libraries were built. TCRdb independently ran MiXCR on the multiplex PCR reads; one entry per CDR3 protein. This table has about 220,000 distinct CDR3 sequences, around a fifth appearing once. The same data also went into a second study, on T cells in Graves' hyperthyroidism and ophthalmopathy. From that paper: Most thyroid clonotypes with frequency above 0.001 were detected in blood.

The material sequenced was peripheral blood mononuclear cells (PBMCs), taken at new diagnosis, from a patient treated with antithyroid drugs. The receptor comes from a woman under 40 with Graves disease. The V gene is TRBV9, the J gene TRBJ2-2, with D tentatively TRBD1 (5 bases). CDR3 sequence (DNA): TGTGCCAGCAGCGTATCAAAGGGGTACTCGGACACCGGGGAGCTGTTTTTT. Its protein product is CASSVSKGYSDTGELFF.